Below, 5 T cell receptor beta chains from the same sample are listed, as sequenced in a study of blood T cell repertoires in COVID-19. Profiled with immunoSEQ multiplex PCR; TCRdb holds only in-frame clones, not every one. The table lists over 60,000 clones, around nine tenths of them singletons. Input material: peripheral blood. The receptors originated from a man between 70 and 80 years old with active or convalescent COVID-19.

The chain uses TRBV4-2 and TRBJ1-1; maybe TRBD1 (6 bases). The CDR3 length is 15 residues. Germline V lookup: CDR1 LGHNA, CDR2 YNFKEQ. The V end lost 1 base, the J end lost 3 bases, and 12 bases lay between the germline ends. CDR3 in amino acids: CASSQGNRVYTEAFF. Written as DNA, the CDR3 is TGTGCCAGCAGCCAAGGCAACAGGGTGTACACTGAAGCTTTCTTT.

The CDR3 sequence: CASRELRGGYNEQFF. The CDR3 DNA reads as TGTGCCAGCAGGGAACTGCGGGGTGGGTACAATGAGCAGTTCTTC. This chain links TRBV2 with TRBJ2-1; the D gene is possibly TRBD2 (6 bases). There are 15 residues in the CDR3. Germline V gene data show CDR1 as SNHLY and CDR2 as FYNNEI. Trimming removed 6 bases at V and 4 bases at J, with 16 bases between.

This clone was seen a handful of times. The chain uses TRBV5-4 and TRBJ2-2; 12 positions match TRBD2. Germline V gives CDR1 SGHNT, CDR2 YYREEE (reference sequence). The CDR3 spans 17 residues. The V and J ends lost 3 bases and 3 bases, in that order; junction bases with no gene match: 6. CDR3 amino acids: CASSSSSGRAYTGELFF. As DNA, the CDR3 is TGTGCCAGCAGCTCTTCTAGCGGGAGGGCCTACACCGGGGAGCTGTTTTTT.

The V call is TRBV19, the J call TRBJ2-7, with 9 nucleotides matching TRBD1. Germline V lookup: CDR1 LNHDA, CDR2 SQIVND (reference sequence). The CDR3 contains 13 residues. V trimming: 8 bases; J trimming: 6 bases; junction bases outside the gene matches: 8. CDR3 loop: CASRNTGGLEQYF. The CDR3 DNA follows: TGTGCCAGTCGAAACACAGGGGGCCTCGAGCAGTACTTC.

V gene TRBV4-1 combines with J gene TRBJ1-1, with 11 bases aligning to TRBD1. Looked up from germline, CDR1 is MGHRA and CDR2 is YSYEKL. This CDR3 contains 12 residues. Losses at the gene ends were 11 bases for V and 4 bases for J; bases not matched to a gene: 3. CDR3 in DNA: TGCGCCGCCGGGACAGGGGGCACTGAAGCTTTCTTT. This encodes CAAGTGGTEAFF.